This entry concerns a single TCR beta chain. It lacks a known antigen. Per-base qualities were not stored, and no clone one base away is much larger. The data were taken from a study of control samples from healthy donors and cancer patients (dated by TCRdb to the early 2020s). The library was generated by the immunoSEQ multiplex PCR assay. This is the immuneACCESS table as TCRdb keeps it, with only in-frame sequences that have V and J called. A part of the clones is gone; compared with another copy, unresolved V genes explain less than half, and the rest is unexplained. The sample table records 130,000 or so clones; about 90% of these occur just once. About 7.9% of the sample is taken by the ten largest. Clipping removes 2 bases from V and 7 bases from J, with 8 as the unmatched junction base count. CDR1 and CDR2 were assigned from the germline V gene (reference sequence) as LGHDT and YNNKEL. Reading from cysteine to phenylalanine, the CDR3 counts 15 amino acids. The DNA shown is the 45-base CDR3, in frame from base 1.

The sequence is built from TRBV3-1 (or the pseudogene TRBV3-2) and TRBJ2-1, and 7 junctional nucleotides match TRBD1. Material for sequencing was PBMCs. This TCR came from a man aged 50-60 years with head and neck cancer. The sequenced DNA is TGTGCCAGCAGCCAAACCCAGGACAGGAGGAATGAGCAGTTCTTC. It translates to CASSQTQDRRNEQFF.